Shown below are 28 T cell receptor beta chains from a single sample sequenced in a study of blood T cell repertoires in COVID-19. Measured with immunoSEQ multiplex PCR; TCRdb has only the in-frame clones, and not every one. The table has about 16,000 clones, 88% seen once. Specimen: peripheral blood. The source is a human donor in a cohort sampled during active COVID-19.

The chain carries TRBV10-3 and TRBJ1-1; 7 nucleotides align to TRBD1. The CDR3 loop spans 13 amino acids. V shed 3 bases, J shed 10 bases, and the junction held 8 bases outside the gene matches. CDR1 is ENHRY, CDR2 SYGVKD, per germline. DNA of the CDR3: TGTGCCATCAGTGACAGACAGGGTCTTGGAGCTTTCTTT. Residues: CAISDRQGLGAFF.

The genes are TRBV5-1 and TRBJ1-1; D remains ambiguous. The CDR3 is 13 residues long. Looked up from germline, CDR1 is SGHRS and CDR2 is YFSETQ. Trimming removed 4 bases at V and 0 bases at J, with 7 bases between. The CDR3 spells CASSTSLNTEAFF. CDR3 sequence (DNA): TGCGCCAGCAGCACAAGTCTGAACACTGAAGCTTTCTTT.

This CDR3 reads CASSYYRGNTEAFF. In DNA, the CDR3 is TGTGCCAGCAGCTATTACAGGGGGAACACTGAAGCTTTCTTT. The rearrangement uses TRBV5-6 and TRBJ1-1, with 7 nucleotides matching TRBD1. Germline values: CDR1 SGHDT, CDR2 YYEEEE. This CDR3 comprises 14 residues. The V gene end was trimmed by 3 bases and the J gene end by 1 base; junction bases not matched to a gene: 3.

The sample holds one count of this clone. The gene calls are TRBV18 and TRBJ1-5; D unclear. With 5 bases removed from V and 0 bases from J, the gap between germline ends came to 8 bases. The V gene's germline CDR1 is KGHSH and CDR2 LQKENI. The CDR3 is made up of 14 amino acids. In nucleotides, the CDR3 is TGTGCCAGCTCAAGCGGGAATAGCAATCAGCCCCAGCATTTT. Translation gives CASSSGNSNQPQHF.

The CDR3, as DNA: TGTGCCAGCAGCTTAGCGATCGCGGGGGGAGAGACCCAGTACTTC. It encodes CASSLAIAGGETQYF. The V call is TRBV7-8, the J call TRBJ2-5, with TRBD2 identical over 8 bases. The trim removed 0 bases at V and 4 bases at J, leaving 4 bases unmatched. Per germline, CDR1 SGHVS and CDR2 FQNEAQ. The length of the CDR3 is 15 residues. Looking up the rest from reference TRBV7-8 and TRBJ2-5 gives the full variable domain: GAGVSQSPRYKVAKRGQDVALRCDPISGHVSLFWYQQALGQGPEFLTYFQNEAQLDKSGLPSDRFFAERPEGSVSTLKIQRTQQEDSAVYLCASSLAIAGGETQYFGPGTRLLVL.

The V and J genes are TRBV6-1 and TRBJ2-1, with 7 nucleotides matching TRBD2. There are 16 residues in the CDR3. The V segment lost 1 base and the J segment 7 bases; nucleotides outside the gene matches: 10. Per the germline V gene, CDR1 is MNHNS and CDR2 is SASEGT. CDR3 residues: CASSEVLGLGGNEQFF. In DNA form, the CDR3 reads TGTGCCAGCAGTGAAGTGTTGGGTTTGGGGGGGAATGAGCAGTTCTTC.

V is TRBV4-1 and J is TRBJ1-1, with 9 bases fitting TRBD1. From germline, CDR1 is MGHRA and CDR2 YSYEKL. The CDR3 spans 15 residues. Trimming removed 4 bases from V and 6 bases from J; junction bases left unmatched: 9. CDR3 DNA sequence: TGCGCCAGCAGCCGGGAGGGGACAGGGCGGGCTGAAGCTTTCTTT. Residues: CASSREGTGRAEAFF.

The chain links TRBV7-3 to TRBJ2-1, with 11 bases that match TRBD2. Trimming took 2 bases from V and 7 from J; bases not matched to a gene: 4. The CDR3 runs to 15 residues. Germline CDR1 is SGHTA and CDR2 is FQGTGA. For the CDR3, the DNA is TGTGCCAGCAGCTTAGTAGCGGGGGGGCCGAATGAGCAGTTCTTC. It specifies CASSLVAGGPNEQFF.

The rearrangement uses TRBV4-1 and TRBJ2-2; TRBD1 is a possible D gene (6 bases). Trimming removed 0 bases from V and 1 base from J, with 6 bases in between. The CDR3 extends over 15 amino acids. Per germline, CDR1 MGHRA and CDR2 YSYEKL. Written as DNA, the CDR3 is TGCGCCAGCAGCCAAGAGGACAGGAACACCGGGGAGCTGTTTTTT. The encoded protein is CASSQEDRNTGELFF.

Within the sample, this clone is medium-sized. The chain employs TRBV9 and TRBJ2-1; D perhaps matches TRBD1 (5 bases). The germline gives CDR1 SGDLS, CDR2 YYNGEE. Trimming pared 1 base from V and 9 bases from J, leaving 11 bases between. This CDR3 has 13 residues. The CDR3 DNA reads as TGTGCCAGCAGCGTATCAGGGATGGGTGAGCAGTTCTTC. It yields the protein CASSVSGMGEQFF.

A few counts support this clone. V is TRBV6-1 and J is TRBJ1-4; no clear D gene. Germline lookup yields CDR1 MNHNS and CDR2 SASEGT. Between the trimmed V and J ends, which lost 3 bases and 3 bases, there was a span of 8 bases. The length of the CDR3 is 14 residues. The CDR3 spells CASSESYANEKLFF. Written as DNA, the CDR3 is TGTGCCAGCAGTGAGAGCTATGCTAATGAAAAACTGTTTTTT.

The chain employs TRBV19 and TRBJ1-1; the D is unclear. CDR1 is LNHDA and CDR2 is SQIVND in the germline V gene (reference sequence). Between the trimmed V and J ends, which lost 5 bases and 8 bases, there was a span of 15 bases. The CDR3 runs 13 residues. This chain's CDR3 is CASSESGPGEAFF. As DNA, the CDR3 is TGTGCCAGTAGTGAATCAGGACCGGGGGAAGCTTTCTTT.

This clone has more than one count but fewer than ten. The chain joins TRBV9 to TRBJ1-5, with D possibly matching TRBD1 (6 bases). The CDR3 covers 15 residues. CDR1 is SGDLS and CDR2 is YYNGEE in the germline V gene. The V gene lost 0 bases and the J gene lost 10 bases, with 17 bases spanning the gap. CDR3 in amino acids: CASSVAAQGEGPQHF. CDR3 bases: TGTGCCAGCAGCGTAGCCGCACAGGGAGAGGGCCCCCAGCATTTT.

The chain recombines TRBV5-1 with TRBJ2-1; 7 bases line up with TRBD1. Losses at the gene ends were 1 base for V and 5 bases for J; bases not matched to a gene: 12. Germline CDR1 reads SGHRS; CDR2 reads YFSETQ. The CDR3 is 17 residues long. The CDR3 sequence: CASSLRQGRAQNNEQFF. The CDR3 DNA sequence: TGCGCCAGCAGCTTGCGACAGGGTAGGGCACAAAACAATGAGCAGTTCTTC.

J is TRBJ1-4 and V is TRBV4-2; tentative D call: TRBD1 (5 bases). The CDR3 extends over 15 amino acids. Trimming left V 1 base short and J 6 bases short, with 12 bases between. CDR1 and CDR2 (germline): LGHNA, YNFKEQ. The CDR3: CASSQVWDLDEKLFF. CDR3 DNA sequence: TGTGCCAGCAGCCAAGTGTGGGACTTGGATGAAAAACTGTTTTTT.

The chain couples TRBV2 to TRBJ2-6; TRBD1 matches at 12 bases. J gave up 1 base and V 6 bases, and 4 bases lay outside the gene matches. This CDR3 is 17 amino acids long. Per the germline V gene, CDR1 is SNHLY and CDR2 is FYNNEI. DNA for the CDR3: TGTGCCAGCAGGACGGGACAGGGGGCGTCTGGGGCCAACGTCCTGACTTTC. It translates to CASRTGQGASGANVLTF.

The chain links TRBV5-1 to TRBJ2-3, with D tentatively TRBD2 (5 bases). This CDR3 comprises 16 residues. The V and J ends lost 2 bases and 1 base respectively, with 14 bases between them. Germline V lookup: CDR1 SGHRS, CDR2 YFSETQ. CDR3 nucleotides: TGCGCCAGCAGCTTCATAACTAGTGCGGGCACAGATACGCAGTATTTT. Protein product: CASSFITSAGTDTQYF.

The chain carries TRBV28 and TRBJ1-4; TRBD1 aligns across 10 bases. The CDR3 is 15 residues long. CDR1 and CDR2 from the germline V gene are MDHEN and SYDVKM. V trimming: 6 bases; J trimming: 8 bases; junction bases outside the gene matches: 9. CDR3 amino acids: CASRDRGAREEKLFF. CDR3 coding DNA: TGTGCCAGCAGGGACAGGGGGGCGCGGGAGGAAAAACTGTTTTTT. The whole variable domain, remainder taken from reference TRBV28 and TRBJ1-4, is DVKVTQSSRYLVKRTGEKVFLECVQDMDHENMFWYRQDPGLGLRLIYFSYDVKMKEKGDIPEGYSVSREKKERFSLILESASTNQTSMYLCASRDRGAREEKLFFGSGTQLSVL.

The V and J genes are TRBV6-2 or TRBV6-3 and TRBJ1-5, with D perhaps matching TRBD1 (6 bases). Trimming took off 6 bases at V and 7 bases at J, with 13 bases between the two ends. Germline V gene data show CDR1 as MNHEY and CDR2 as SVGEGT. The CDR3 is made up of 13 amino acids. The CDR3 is CASSPDRRQPQHF. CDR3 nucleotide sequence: TGTGCCAGCAGCCCAGACAGGCGCCAGCCCCAGCATTTT.

The CDR3 DNA reads as TGTGCCAGCTCAATGCGGACAGGGATCTACGAGCAGTACTTC. Encoded protein: CASSMRTGIYEQYF. The chain is built from TRBV18 and TRBJ2-7; 8 nucleotides line up with TRBD1. Germline lookup yields CDR1 KGHSH and CDR2 LQKENI. The CDR3 totals 14 residues. The ends lost 5 bases at V and 3 bases at J; junction bases unmatched: 6.

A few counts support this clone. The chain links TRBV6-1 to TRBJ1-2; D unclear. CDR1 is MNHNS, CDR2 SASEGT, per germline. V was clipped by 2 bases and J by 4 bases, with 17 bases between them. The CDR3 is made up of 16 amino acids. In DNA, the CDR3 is TGTGCCAGCAGTGAATCGCTCGTTCGGGTAGGCTATGGCTACACCTTC. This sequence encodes CASSESLVRVGYGYTF.

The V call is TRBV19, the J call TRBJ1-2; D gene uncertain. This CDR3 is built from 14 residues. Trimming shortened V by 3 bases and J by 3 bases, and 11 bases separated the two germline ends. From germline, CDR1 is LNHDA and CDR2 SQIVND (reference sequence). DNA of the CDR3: TGTGCCAGTAGTATTGGCGGGTCCCACTATGGCTACACCTTC. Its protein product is CASSIGGSHYGYTF.

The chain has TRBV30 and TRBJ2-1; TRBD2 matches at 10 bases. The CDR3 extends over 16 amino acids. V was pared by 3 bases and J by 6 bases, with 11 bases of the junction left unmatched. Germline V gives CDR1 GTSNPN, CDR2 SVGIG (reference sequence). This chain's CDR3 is CAWRDKLAGGFNEQFF. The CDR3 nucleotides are TGTGCCTGGAGGGATAAATTAGCGGGGGGATTCAATGAGCAGTTCTTC. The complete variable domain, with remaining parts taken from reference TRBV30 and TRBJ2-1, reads SQTIHQWPATLVQPVGSPLSLECTVEGTSNPNLYWYRQAAGRGLQLLFYSVGIGQISSEVPQNLSASRPQDRQFILSSKKLLLSDSGFYLCAWRDKLAGGFNEQFFGPGTRLTVL.

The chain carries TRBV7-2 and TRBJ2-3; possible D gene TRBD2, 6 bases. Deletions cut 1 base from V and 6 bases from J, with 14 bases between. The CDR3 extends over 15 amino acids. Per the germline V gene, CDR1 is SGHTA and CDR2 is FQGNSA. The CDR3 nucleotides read TGTGCCAGCAGCTTAGGCGGGACCCGGGAGGATACGCAGTATTTT. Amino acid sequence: CASSLGGTREDTQYF.

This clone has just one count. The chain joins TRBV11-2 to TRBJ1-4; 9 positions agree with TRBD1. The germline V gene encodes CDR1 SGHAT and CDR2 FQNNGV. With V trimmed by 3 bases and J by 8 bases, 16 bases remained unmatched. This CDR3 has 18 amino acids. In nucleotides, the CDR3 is TGTGCCAGCAGCTTCTTCAGGTCGCCGGGACAGGGTAACGAAAAACTGTTTTTT. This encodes CASSFFRSPGQGNEKLFF.

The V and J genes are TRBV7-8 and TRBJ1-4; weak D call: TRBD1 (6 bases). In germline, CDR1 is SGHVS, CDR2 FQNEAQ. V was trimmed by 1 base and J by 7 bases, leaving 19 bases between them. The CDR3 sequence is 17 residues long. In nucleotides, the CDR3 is TGTGCCAGCAGCTTAGACAGGGCGAGAAGGTTGAGTGAAAAACTGTTTTTT. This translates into CASSLDRARRLSEKLFF.

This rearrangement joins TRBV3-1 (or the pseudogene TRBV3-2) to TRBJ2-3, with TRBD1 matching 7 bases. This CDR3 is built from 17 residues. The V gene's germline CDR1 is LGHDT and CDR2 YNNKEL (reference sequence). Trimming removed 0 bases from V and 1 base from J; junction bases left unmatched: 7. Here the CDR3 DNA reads TGTGCCAGCAGCCAAGAAGGGGGCGGGTCGCGCACAGATACGCAGTATTTT. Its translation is CASSQEGGGSRTDTQYF.

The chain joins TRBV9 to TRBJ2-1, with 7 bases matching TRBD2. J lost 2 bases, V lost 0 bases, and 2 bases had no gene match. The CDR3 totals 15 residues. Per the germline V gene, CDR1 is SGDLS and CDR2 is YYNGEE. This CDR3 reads CASSVDGRTYNEQFF. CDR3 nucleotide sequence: TGTGCCAGCAGCGTAGACGGGAGGACCTACAATGAGCAGTTCTTC.